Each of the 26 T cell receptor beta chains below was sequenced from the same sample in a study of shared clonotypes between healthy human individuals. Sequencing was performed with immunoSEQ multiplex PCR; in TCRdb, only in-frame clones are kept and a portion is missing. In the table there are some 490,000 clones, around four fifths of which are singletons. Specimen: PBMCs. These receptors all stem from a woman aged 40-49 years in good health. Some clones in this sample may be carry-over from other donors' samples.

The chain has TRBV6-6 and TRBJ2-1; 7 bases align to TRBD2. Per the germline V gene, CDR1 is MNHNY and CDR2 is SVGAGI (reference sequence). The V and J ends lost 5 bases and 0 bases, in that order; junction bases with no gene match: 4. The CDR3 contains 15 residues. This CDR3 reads CASSPLAASYNEQFF. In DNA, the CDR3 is TGTGCCAGCAGTCCTCTAGCGGCCTCCTACAATGAGCAGTTCTTC.

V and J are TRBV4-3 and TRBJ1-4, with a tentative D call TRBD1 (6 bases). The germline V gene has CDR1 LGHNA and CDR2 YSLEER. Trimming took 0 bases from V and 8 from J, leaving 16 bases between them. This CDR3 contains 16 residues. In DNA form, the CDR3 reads TGCGCCAGCAGCCAAGATCGGGCAGGGGTAAGGGAAAAACTGTTTTTT. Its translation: CASSQDRAGVREKLFF.

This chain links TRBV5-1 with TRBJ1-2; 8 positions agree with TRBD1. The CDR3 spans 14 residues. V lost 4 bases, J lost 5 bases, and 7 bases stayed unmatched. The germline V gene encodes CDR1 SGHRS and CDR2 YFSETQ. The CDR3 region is CASSPARTGYGYTF. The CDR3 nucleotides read TGCGCCAGCAGCCCGGCCCGGACAGGGTATGGCTACACCTTC.

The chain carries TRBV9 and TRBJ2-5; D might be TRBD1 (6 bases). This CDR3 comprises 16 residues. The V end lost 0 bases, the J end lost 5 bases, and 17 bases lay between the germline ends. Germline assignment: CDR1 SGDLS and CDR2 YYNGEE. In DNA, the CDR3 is TGTGCCAGCAGCGTAGATACGGGACACCCATCGGAGACCCAGTACTTC. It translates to CASSVDTGHPSETQYF.

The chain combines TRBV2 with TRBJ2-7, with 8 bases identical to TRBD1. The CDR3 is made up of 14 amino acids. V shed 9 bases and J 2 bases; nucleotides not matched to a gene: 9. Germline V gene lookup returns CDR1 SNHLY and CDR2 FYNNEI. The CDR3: CASLGDRGAYEQYF. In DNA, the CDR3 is TGTGCCAGTCTGGGTGACAGGGGAGCCTACGAGCAGTACTTC.

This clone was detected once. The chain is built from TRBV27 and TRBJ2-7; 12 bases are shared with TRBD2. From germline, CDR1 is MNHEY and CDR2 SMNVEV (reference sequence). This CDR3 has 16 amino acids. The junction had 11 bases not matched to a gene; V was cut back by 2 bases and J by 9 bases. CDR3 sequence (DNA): TGTGCCAGCAGTTTAAGAGGTACTAGCGGGAGGTTGGGGCAGTACTTC. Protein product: CASSLRGTSGRLGQYF.

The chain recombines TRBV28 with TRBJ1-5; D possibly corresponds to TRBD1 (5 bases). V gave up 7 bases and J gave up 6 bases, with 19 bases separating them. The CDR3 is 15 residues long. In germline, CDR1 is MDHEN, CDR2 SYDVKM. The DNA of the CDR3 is TGTGCCAGCACCGCCGGCGGGGGGGAACCTCAGCCCCAGCATTTT. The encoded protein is CASTAGGGEPQPQHF.

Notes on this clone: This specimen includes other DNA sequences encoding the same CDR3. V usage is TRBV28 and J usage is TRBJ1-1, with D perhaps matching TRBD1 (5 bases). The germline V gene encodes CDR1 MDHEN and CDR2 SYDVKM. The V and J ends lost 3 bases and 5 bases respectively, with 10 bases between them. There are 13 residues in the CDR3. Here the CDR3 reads CASSLGGRTEAFF. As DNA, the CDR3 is TGTGCCAGCAGTTTGGGGGGGAGGACTGAAGCTTTCTTT.

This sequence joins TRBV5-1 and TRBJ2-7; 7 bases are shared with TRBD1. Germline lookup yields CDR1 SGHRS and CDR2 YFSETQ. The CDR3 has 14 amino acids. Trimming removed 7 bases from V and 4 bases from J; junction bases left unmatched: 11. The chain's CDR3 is CASGTRDSRYEQYF. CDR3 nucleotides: TGCGCCAGCGGGACCCGGGACAGCAGATACGAGCAGTACTTC.

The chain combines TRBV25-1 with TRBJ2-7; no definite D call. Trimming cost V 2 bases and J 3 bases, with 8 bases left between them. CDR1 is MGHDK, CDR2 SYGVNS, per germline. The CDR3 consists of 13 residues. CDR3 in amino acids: CASSEAGFYEQYF. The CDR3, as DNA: TGTGCCAGCAGTGAAGCCGGTTTCTACGAGCAGTACTTC.

CDR3 DNA: TGCGCCAGCAGAATGACATCTAAGAGCTCCTACGAGCAGTACTTC. It codes for CASRMTSKSSYEQYF. The chain is built from TRBV5-1 and TRBJ2-7; D gene unclear. Germline lookup yields CDR1 SGHRS and CDR2 YFSETQ. V was trimmed by 5 bases and J by 0 bases, leaving 15 bases between them. CDR3 length: 15 amino acids.

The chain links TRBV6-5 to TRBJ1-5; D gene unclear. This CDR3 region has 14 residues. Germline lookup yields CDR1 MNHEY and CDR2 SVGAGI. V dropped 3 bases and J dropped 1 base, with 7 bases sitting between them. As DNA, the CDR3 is TGTGCCAGCAGTTATCGCGGGAGCAATCAGCCCCAGCATTTT. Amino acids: CASSYRGSNQPQHF.

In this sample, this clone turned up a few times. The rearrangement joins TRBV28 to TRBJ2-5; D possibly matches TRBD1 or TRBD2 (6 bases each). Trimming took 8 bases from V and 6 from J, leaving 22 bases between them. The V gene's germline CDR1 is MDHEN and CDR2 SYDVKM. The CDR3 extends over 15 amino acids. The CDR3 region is CASALGGLSSKTQYF. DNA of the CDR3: TGTGCCAGCGCCCTCGGGGGCCTCAGTTCTAAGACCCAGTACTTC.

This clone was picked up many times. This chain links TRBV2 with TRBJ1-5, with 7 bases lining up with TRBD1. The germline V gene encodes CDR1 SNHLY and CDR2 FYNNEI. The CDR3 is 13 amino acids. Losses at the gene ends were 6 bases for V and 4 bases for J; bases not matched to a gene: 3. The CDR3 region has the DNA TGTGCCAGCAGACGGGACAGAAATCAGCCCCAGCATTTT. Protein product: CASRRDRNQPQHF. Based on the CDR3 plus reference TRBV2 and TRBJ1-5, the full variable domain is EPEVTQTPSHQVTQMGQEVILRCVPISNHLYFYWYRQILGQKVEFLVSFYNNEISEKSEIFDDQFSVERPDGSNFTLKIRSTKLEDSAMYFCASRRDRNQPQHFGDGTRLSIL.

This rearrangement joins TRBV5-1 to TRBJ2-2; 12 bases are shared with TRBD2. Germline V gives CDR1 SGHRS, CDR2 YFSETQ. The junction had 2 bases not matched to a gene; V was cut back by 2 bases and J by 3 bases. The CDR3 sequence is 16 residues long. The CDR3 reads CASSFGLAGYTGELFF. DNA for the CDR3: TGCGCCAGCAGCTTTGGACTAGCGGGGTACACCGGGGAGCTGTTTTTT.

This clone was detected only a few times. The CDR3 DNA sequence: TGTGCCAGCAGTTGGACAGGGGTCACTGAAGCTTTCTTT. Translation gives CASSWTGVTEAFF. This chain joins TRBV7-3 and TRBJ1-1; 9 bases are a match to TRBD1. The CDR3 extends over 13 amino acids. Germline CDR1 and CDR2: SGHTA and FQGTGA. Unmatched junction bases numbered 3, after V lost 6 bases and J lost 4 bases. The full variable domain, with the rest looked up from reference TRBV7-3 and TRBJ1-1, is GAGVSQTPSNKVTEKGKYVELRCDPISGHTALYWYRQSLGQGPEFLIYFQGTGAADDSGLPNDRFFAVRPEGSVSTLKIQRTERGDSAVYLCASSWTGVTEAFFGQGTRLTVV.

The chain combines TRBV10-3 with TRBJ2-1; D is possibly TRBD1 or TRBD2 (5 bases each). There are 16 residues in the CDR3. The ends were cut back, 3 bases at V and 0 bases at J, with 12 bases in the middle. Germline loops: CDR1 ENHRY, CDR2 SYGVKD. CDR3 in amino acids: CAISERDASSYNEQFF. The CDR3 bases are TGTGCCATCAGTGAACGGGACGCGAGCTCCTACAATGAGCAGTTCTTC.

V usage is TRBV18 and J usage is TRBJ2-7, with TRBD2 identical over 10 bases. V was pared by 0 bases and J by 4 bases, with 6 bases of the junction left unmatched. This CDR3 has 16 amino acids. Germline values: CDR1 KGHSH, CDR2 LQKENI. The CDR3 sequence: CASSPPPSSGSYEQYF. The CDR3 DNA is TGTGCCAGCTCACCACCGCCGTCTAGCGGGAGTTACGAGCAGTACTTC. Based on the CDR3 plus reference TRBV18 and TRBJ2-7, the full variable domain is NAGVMQNPRHLVRRRGQEARLRCSPMKGHSHVYWYRQLPEEGLKFMVYLQKENIIDESGMPKERFSAEFPKEGPSILRIQQVVRGDSAAYFCASSPPPSSGSYEQYFGPGTRLTVT.

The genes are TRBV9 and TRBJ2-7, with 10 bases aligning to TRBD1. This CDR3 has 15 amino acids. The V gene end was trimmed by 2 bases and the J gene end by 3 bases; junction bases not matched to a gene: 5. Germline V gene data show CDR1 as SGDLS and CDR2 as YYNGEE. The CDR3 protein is CASSVFGQGDYEQYF. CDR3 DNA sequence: TGTGCCAGCAGCGTCTTCGGACAGGGGGACTACGAGCAGTACTTC.

As DNA, the CDR3 is TGTGCCAGTTCCGGGACAGGGGGCACTGAAGCTTTCTTT. It codes for CASSGTGGTEAFF. The chain links TRBV19 to TRBJ1-1, with 11 bases that match TRBD1. CDR3 length: 13 amino acids. The germline gives CDR1 LNHDA, CDR2 SQIVND (reference sequence). V was clipped by 8 bases and J by 4 bases; unmatched bases: 3.

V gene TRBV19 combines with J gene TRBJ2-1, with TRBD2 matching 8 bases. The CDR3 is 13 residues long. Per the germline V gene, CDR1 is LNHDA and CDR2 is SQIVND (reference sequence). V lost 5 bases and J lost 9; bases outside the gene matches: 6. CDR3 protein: CASSFGLAGEQFF. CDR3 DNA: TGTGCCAGTAGTTTCGGACTAGCCGGTGAGCAGTTCTTC. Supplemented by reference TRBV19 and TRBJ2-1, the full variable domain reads DGGITQSPKYLFRKEGQNVTLSCEQNLNHDAMYWYRQDPGQGLRLIYYSQIVNDFQKGDIAEGYSVSREKKESFPLTVTSAQKNPTAFYLCASSFGLAGEQFFGPGTRLTVL.

CDR3 DNA: TGCGCCAGCAGTATCCAGGGGGCACGCACAGATACGCAGTATTTT. Translated: CASSIQGARTDTQYF. The genes are TRBV5-1 and TRBJ2-3, with 8 positions matching TRBD1. CDR3 length equals 15 residues. Germline V gives CDR1 SGHRS, CDR2 YFSETQ. V lost 5 bases and J lost 1; bases outside the gene matches: 6.

CDR3 sequence reads: CAWSVPPNYGYTF. CDR3 coding DNA: TGTGCCTGGAGTGTACCCCCGAATTATGGCTACACCTTC. The rearrangement joins TRBV30 to TRBJ1-2, with D unclear. Germline values: CDR1 GTSNPN, CDR2 SVGIG (reference sequence). V dropped 0 bases and J dropped 5 bases, with 10 bases sitting between them. CDR3 size: 13 residues.

The CDR3: CASSPDVRGPDTQYF. CDR3 DNA: TGTGCCAGCAGCCCCGACGTTCGGGGCCCAGATACGCAGTATTTT. The chain recombines TRBV5-4 with TRBJ2-3; D might be TRBD1 or TRBD2, each matching 5 bases. There are 15 residues in the CDR3. The germline gives CDR1 SGHNT, CDR2 YYREEE (reference sequence). Trimming took off 4 bases at V and 4 bases at J, with 16 bases between the two ends. The full variable domain, rest sourced from reference TRBV5-4 and TRBJ2-3, is ETGVTQSPTHLIKTRGQQVTLRCSSQSGHNTVSWYQQALGQGPQFIFQYYREEENGRGNFPPRFSGLQFPNYSSELNVNALELDDSALYLCASSPDVRGPDTQYFGPGTRLTVL.

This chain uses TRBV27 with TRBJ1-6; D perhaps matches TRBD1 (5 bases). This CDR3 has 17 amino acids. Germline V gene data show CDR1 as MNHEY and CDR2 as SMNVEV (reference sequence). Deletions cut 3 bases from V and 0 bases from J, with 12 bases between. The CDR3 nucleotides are TGTGCCAGCAGTTTGGGGGAGGAGATCTCCTATAATTCACCCCTCCACTTT. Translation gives CASSLGEEISYNSPLHF.

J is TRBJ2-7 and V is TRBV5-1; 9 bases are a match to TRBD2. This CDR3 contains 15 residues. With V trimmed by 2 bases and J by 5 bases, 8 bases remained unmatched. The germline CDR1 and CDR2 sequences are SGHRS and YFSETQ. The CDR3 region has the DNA TGCGCCAGCAGCTTCCGAGCGGGAGGTACCAACGAGCAGTACTTC. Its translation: CASSFRAGGTNEQYF.